This TCR beta chain was captured by sequencing in a study of vaccination and CD4 T cells after COVID-19. Trimming cost V 6 bases and J 6 bases, with 8 bases left between them. The CDR3 runs 12 residues. CDR1 is SGHTA and CDR2 is FQGNSA in the germline V gene. Sequenced with the Oncomine TCR Beta short-read assay was DNA taken from cultured CD4+ T cells. Each CDR3 protein is one row after TCRdb ran MiXCR on the PCR reads. Found here are some 15,000 distinct CDR3 sequences, roughly 30% of them singletons; the top ten hold roughly 10%. Whole-study findings and limits: Only after vaccination were a median roughly 86% of convalescents' reactive clones seen. Median SARS-CoV-2-reactive clonotype numbers rose nonsignificantly, about 20 to 38.

With regard to this clonotype: Its antigen is as yet unknown.

Noted treatment: approximately nine-day PBMC culture with coronavirus spike peptide pools or control peptides (ViraFEST assay). Sequenced material: CD4+ T cells from blood, cultured in vitro, taken after SARS-CoV-2 vaccination. The V call is TRBV7-2, the J call TRBJ2-2; D ambiguous. The TCR comes from a human donor who had recovered from COVID-19. The CDR3 coding sequence is TGTGCCAGCAGGAGTCCGGCCGGGGAGCTGTTTTTT. This codes for CASRSPAGELFF.